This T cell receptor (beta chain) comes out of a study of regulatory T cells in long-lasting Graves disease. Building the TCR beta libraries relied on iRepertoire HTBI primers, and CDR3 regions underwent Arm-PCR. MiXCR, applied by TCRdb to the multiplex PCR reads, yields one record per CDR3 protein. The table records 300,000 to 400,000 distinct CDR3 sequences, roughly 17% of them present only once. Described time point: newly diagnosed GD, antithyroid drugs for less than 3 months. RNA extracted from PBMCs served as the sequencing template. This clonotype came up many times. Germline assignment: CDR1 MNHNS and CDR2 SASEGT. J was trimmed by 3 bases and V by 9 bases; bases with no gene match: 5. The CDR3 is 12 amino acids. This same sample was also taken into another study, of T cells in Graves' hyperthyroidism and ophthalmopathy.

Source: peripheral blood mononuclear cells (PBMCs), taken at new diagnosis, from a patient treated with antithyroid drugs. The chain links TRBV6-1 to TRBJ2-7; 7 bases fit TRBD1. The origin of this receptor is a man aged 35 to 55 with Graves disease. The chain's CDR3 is CASWDSYYEQYF. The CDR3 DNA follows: TGTGCCAGTTGGGACAGCTACTACGAGCAGTACTTC.